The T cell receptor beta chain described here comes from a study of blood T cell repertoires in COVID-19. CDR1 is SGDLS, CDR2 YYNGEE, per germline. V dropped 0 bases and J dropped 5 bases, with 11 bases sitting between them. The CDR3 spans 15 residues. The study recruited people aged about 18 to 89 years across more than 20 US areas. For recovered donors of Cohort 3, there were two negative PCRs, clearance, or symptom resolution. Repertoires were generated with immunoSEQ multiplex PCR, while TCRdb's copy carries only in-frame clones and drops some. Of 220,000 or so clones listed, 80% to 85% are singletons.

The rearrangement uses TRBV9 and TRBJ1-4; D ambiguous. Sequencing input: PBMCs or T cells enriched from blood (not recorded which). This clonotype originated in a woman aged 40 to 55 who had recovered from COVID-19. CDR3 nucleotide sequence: TGTGCCAGCAGCGTAGCTGGCAGTTGGAATGAAAAACTGTTTTTT. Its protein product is CASSVAGSWNEKLFF.